This TCR beta chain was captured in a study of blood T cells in healthy people across ages. Regarding the study as a whole: The recorded TCR beta diversity per million T cells decreased in a roughly linear manner with age.

Germline lookup yields CDR1 MGHRA and CDR2 YSYEKL. Trimming cost V 1 base and J 2 bases, with 11 bases left between them. CDR3 size: 15 residues. No fewer than 5.5 micrograms of total RNA were isolated from every sample. Then a second PCR, running about 6 to 12 cycles, was carried out with a sample-barcoded 5' primer and a J-beta primer mix. TCRdb processed the 5' RACE reads anew with MiXCR; each CDR3 protein has one entry. The table records 650,000 to 1,000,000 distinct CDR3 sequences, 35% to 50% of them present only once. This clonotype was detected ten times or more. Its specificity is unknown. The sequenced material came from blood. The TCR sequence derives from a man of 80 years or more in good health. The genes are TRBV4-1 and TRBJ2-5; perhaps TRBD2 as D (6 bases). CDR3 amino acids: CASSQGWRDQETQYF. The DNA of the CDR3 is TGCGCCAGCAGCCAAGGGTGGCGGGATCAAGAGACCCAGTACTTC.